The present entry profiles one TCR beta chain with its context. What it binds is not known. This specimen belongs to a study of cytomegalovirus exposure and HLA in healthy donors. The length of the CDR3 is 14 residues. Germline lookup yields CDR1 SGHRS and CDR2 YFSETQ. The V and J ends lost 4 bases and 3 bases respectively, with 14 bases between them. Overall study findings and caveats: Being indistinguishable, some V segments were excluded, TRBV6-2 and TRBV6-3 among them. When analyzed later, a missense DCLRE1C variant was found to be linked to TCR beta V- and J-gene trimming.

PCR was performed using 60 Vbeta and 13 Jbeta primers. Some clones are missing from TCRdb's copy, which holds only in-frame ones; the method was immunoSEQ multiplex PCR. The table records around 63,000 clones, about 71% of them present only once. The sequenced material came from PBMCs. This TCR was sampled from a man in his sixties in good health and CMV-seropositive. J is TRBJ2-7 and V is TRBV5-1, with D perhaps TRBD2 (6 bases). The CDR3, as DNA: TGCGCCAGCAGCGCCGGGACTGGGGGCTACGAGCAGTACTTC. As protein: CASSAGTGGYEQYF.